The 15 T cell receptor beta chains listed next were all sequenced from one sample in a study of blood T cell repertoires in COVID-19. Assay: immunoSEQ multiplex PCR; the TCRdb copy retains only in-frame clones and omits some. The repertoire holds more than 65,000 clones, approximately 79% seen once, with approximately 17% in the top ten. The sample was peripheral blood. Receptors originate from a man aged 55 to 70 with acute or convalescent COVID-19.

As to this clone: An end of the junction does not agree with germline; a read error may underlie this. The chain is built from TRBV7-7 and TRBJ2-2; maybe TRBD2 (5 bases). CDR3 length equals 17 residues. Germline assignment: CDR1 SSHAT and CDR2 FNYEAQ (reference sequence). The CDR3 loop is CASSLARVGPNTGELFF. DNA for the CDR3: TGTGCTAGCAGCTTAGCGCGGGTAGGCCCGAACACCGGGGAGCTGTTTTTT.

The J gene is TRBJ1-3, the V gene TRBV11-2; 7 bases map to TRBD1. The CDR3 is 14 residues long. Germline V lookup: CDR1 SGHAT, CDR2 FQNNGV. J was trimmed by 6 bases and V by 5 bases; bases with no gene match: 7. The CDR3 coding sequence is TGTGCCAGCAGCCTATCGACAGGGCCAAACACCATATATTTT. The encoded protein is CASSLSTGPNTIYF.

The CDR3 spells CASSPRQGKDNEKLFF. DNA for the CDR3: TGTGCCAGCAGCCCTCGACAGGGGAAGGATAATGAAAAACTGTTTTTT. This chain uses TRBV28 with TRBJ1-4, with 8 bases matching TRBD1. The CDR3 runs 16 residues. Germline trimming cut 6 bases from V and 4 bases from J; bases unmatched to any gene: 10. Germline CDR1 reads MDHEN; CDR2 reads SYDVKM.

The chain couples TRBV27 to TRBJ2-3; possible D gene TRBD2, 6 bases. V was shortened by 2 bases and J by 3 bases, with 18 bases between the two germline ends. This CDR3 has 17 residues. The germline gives CDR1 MNHEY, CDR2 SMNVEV (reference sequence). In DNA, the CDR3 is TGTGCCAGCAGTTTAAGTACCCGGGGGAAACTTACAGATACGCAGTATTTT. Protein product: CASSLSTRGKLTDTQYF.

The chain couples TRBV4-3 to TRBJ1-5; 9 nucleotides agree with TRBD1. Trimming cost V 5 bases and J 3 bases; bases outside gene matches: 2. CDR1 and CDR2 from the germline V gene are LGHNA and YSLEER. The CDR3 consists of 14 residues. The CDR3 DNA sequence: TGCGCCAGCAGCTGGGACAGGGACAATCAGCCCCAGCATTTT. It translates to CASSWDRDNQPQHF.

The chain combines TRBV2 with TRBJ2-7; 8 nucleotides line up with TRBD1. CDR1 is SNHLY, CDR2 FYNNEI, per germline. The CDR3 is 16 residues long. Trimming took 8 bases from V and 2 from J; bases not matched to a gene: 14. Written as DNA, the CDR3 is TGTGCCAGCCACTATCCCACGGACAGGGAAGCCTACGAGCAGTACTTC. Its protein product is CASHYPTDREAYEQYF.

The chain links TRBV7-9 to TRBJ2-5; weak D call: TRBD2 (5 bases). The CDR3 length is 15 residues. Per the germline V gene, CDR1 is SEHNR and CDR2 is FQNEAQ (reference sequence). With 1 base removed from V and 5 bases from J, the gap between germline ends came to 14 bases. Here the CDR3 reads CASSLGGGGRETQYF. DNA for the CDR3: TGTGCCAGCAGCTTAGGAGGAGGTGGGCGGGAGACCCAGTACTTC.

The gene calls are TRBV15 and TRBJ2-1; tentative D call: TRBD1 (5 bases). In germline, CDR1 is LNHNV, CDR2 YYDKDF (reference sequence). The CDR3 has 15 amino acids. Trimming removed 5 bases from V and 3 bases from J, with 14 bases in between. CDR3 sequence (DNA): TGTGCCACCAGCGGACACCTAGACCGCTACAATGAGCAGTTCTTC. Its translation is CATSGHLDRYNEQFF.

The chain has TRBV6-5 and TRBJ2-5; D perhaps matches TRBD2 (7 bases). The CDR3 is 15 amino acids. Trimming pared 2 bases from V and 9 bases from J, leaving 19 bases between. Germline V gives CDR1 MNHEY, CDR2 SVGAGI. The CDR3 DNA sequence: TGTGCCAGCAGTTACGACCTTAGGGGGGGGCAGTCCCAGTACTTC. This codes for CASSYDLRGGQSQYF.

This rearrangement joins TRBV14 to TRBJ2-6; TRBD2 is a possible D gene (5 bases). The CDR3 contains 19 residues. With 2 bases removed from V and 4 bases from J, the gap between germline ends came to 21 bases. Germline V gene data show CDR1 as SGHDN and CDR2 as FVKESK. CDR3 region: CASSQLAGKQLTGANVLTF. CDR3 nucleotide sequence: TGTGCCAGCAGCCAATTGGCCGGGAAGCAACTTACCGGGGCCAACGTCCTGACTTTC.

This clone has just one count. The rearrangement links TRBV6-4 to TRBJ1-1; D is unclear. The CDR3 consists of 16 residues. Trimming pared 6 bases from V and 1 base from J, leaving 18 bases between. Germline V CDR1 and CDR2: MRHNA, SNTAGT. CDR3 DNA: TGTGCCAGCAGCCTCCCGTTGGTGCAGGAGAACACTGAAGCTTTCTTT. Its protein is CASSLPLVQENTEAFF.

V and J are TRBV11-1 and TRBJ1-1, with D perhaps TRBD1 (6 bases). The germline CDR1 and CDR2 sequences are SGHAT and FQDESV (reference sequence). This CDR3 is built from 15 residues. Between the trimmed V and J ends, which lost 5 bases and 1 base, there was a span of 14 bases. Written as DNA, the CDR3 is TGTGCCAGCAGCCCCCAAGGACAGCCGAACACTGAAGCTTTCTTT. Its protein is CASSPQGQPNTEAFF.

This sequence joins TRBV19 and TRBJ1-6, with a tentative D call TRBD1 (6 bases). The CDR3 length is 17 residues. V lost 0 bases, J lost 1 base, and 10 bases lay in between. Germline V lookup: CDR1 LNHDA, CDR2 SQIVND (reference sequence). CDR3 sequence reads: CASSIDIQGSYNSPLHF. The CDR3 DNA sequence: TGTGCCAGTAGTATAGACATCCAGGGGTCCTATAATTCACCCCTCCACTTT. The full variable domain, rest sourced from reference TRBV19 and TRBJ1-6, is DGGITQSPKYLFRKEGQNVTLSCEQNLNHDAMYWYRQDPGQGLRLIYYSQIVNDFQKGDIAEGYSVSREKKESFPLTVTSAQKNPTAFYLCASSIDIQGSYNSPLHFGNGTRLTVT.

This clone showed up just once. The chain recombines TRBV5-6 with TRBJ1-1; D is uncertain. Trimming removed 3 bases at V and 0 bases at J, with 12 bases between. The CDR3 has 15 amino acids. Germline CDR1 is SGHDT and CDR2 is YYEEEE. The CDR3 bases are TGTGCCAGCAGCTCGGGAAACCTCATGAACACTGAAGCTTTCTTT. It encodes CASSSGNLMNTEAFF.

The V call is TRBV6-5, the J call TRBJ2-7, with D possibly being TRBD2 (5 bases). CDR1 is MNHEY, CDR2 SVGAGI, per germline. The V end lost 1 base, the J end lost 1 base, and 11 bases lay between the germline ends. The CDR3 is 15 amino acids. CDR3 protein: CASSYFDGVSYEQYF. DNA of the CDR3: TGTGCCAGCAGTTACTTCGACGGGGTTTCCTACGAGCAGTACTTC.